The sequence of this T cell receptor (beta chain) was determined in a study of cytomegalovirus exposure and HLA in healthy donors (dated by TCRdb to the late 2010s). In terms of the full investigation: An earlier analysis of several hundred of the donors reported approximately 280 Gb of sequence data and roughly 120 million unique TCR beta sequences obtained from about 179 million T cells. Roughly 5 DR-DQ haplotypes were handled as single units for association and clustering because linkage in the cohort was strong. The study aimed to test whether cataloging public T cell receptors could reveal signatures of past pathogen exposure. An early release that covered some 630 HLA-typed donors contained approximately 320 gigabases of sequencing data and tens of millions of unique TCR sequences. To decide whether each TCR beta V gene segment behaved as functional or pseudogenic, an earlier analysis of some 570 of the donors relied on high-throughput TCR beta sequencing. A later analysis re-analyzed previously published TCR beta repertoires from 500 to 700 donors and added high-resolution HLA genotyping to study TCR occurrence patterns. Donor age, sex, ethnicity and CMV serostatus were compiled together with the repertoire data. A later genetic analysis took genome-wide SNP genotypes for about three fifths of the 666 donors and used that subset as a discovery cohort. Across some 400 genotyped donors of the cohort, an average of roughly 250,000 unique TCR beta nucleotide sequences per donor were sequenced, and 15% to 20% of those sequences were non-productive. HLA typing covered class I and class II loci at four-digit resolution. Besides the first cohort of 666 subjects, a separate validation cohort made up of about 120 different subjects was used. Every discovery cohort repertoire had been produced on one sequencing platform. The study used immunosequencing to profile the T cell repertoires of 666 subjects and linked those repertoires to cytomegalovirus serostatus. The number of typed donors differed by locus: about 620-630 for A, B, C, DRB1 and DQB1; some 540 for DQA1; fewer than 610 for DPA1; and roughly 490 for DPB1. In the later analysis, no new phenotypic data were used to find candidate immune exposures; instead, reliance was placed on TCR beta sequences and their occurrence across donors. The genetic ancestry cluster associated with self-reported Caucasian donors included 70% to 85% of the roughly 360 genotyped donors. To predict cytomegalovirus infection status, the study combined high-throughput TCR immunosequencing, statistical association of individual TCRs with disease status, and machine learning. What the work shows at the level of the full study, not this receptor alone: Specific HLA alleles were associated with some 15,000 TCR beta sequences at a false discovery rate of 0.05 in a later analysis. Linkage disequilibrium might explain the correlated functional status among segregating V segments, but an unknown experimental factor could not be excluded. In an earlier analysis of approximately 590 of the donors, most TCR beta V segments appeared in productive rearrangements about 90% or about 30% of the time, broadly matching IMGT annotations. According to a later analysis, parvovirus B19, influenza, CMV and Epstein-Barr virus appeared linked to several top co-occurrence clusters. CMV serostatus was the only immune exposure information available for the cohort. Because counts were too low, about 17 rarely observed V segments, including chromosome 9 orphons, were excluded from the earlier analysis of 500 to 700 of the donors. Because the 87-base-pair reads could not distinguish some IMGT-functional V segments, including TRBV6-2 and TRBV6-3, those segments were excluded. Roughly uniform sequencing depth across donors was assumed in presence/absence analyses, although this assumption may not hold. Most TCR sequences were observed very rarely across donors, whereas some public TCRs were present in many individuals. The classifier was reported to diagnose cytomegalovirus status with high specificity and sensitivity in both the original cohort and the validation cohort. In a later analysis, HLA-associated TCR beta chains showed more clonal expansion and lower generation probabilities than non-associated chains that were equally common. Because HLA typing was missing for some donors at each locus, association tests included only the typed subset. A later genetic analysis reported fewer N-insertions in productive TCRs among donors in an Asian-associated ancestry cluster than the approximately 670-donor mean. When HLA alleles, especially DR and DQ, strongly co-occurred, TCR associations were difficult to assign to individual alleles. A few of the identified cytomegalovirus-associated TCR beta chains were confirmed in vitro to be specific for cytomegalovirus antigens. According to a later analysis, most CMV-associated TCR beta chains appeared to be HLA-restricted, and the HLA associations seemed to be driven largely by CMV exposure. A cluster of highly shared sequence variants was judged likely to represent a technical artifact of the sequencing pipeline. A further reported finding was that TCR beta sequences accurately predicted the HLA-A and HLA-B alleles for most subjects in the first cohort. In the study, about 150 TCR beta chains were listed as associated with cytomegalovirus. In a later genetic analysis, a missense DCLRE1C variant was associated with V-gene and J-gene trimming of TCR beta chains, and the association was replicated in an independent cohort. Only TCR beta chains were sequenced in this cohort, and the absence of alpha or paired-chain data limited detectable features. In a later analysis, the rate of TCR association differed among HLA loci, with DRB1 alleles having the most associated TCRs and HLA-C alleles having the fewest. According to the authors, the approach could potentially be generalized to other disease states and immunological phenotypes.

In total, over 600 healthy bone marrow donors made up the cohort. At the time of sampling, every cohort member was nominally healthy, though immune exposures that went unrecorded were likely present. The donor tested CMV seronegative, placing the donor among the roughly 400 seronegative members of the cohort. A peripheral blood sample was collected from each donor, and TCR beta sequencing was performed on peripheral blood mononuclear cells. Genomic DNA extraction from the blood cell samples was performed with the Qiagen DNeasy Blood Extraction Kit. Worth noting for this clone: Its target antigen remains unknown. Per-nucleotide qualities are absent, and no much larger clonotype sits a single base away.

Via the germline V gene, CDR1 is ENHRY and CDR2 SYGVKD. The CDR3 runs 13 amino acids, cysteine and phenylalanine included. Here the CDR3 DNA is all that survives: 39 bases in frame from base 1. The junction shows trimming of 1 base on V and 4 bases on J, plus 7 bases between the germline ends. Receptors were amplified or captured by the immunoSEQ multiplex PCR assay. The multiplex PCR relied on a mix of 60 forward primers for TCR Vbeta segments and 13 reverse primers for TCR Jbeta segments. Amplification of the CDR3 region of rearranged TCR beta genes was performed with a multiplex PCR assay on genomic DNA. The amplified TCR beta libraries were sequenced on the Illumina HiSeq System as 87-base-pair reads. On the study's bioinformatics: Across the roughly 600 repertoires, a later analysis counted some 81 million unique TCR beta chains, approximately 10 million of which were shared by at least two donors. Raw reads were error-corrected and collapsed into unique sequences by a nearest-neighbor algorithm in which closely related sequences were merged to remove PCR and sequencing errors. Alignment of CDR3 sequences to IMGT reference sequences was used to assign V, D and J gene segments. For a sequence to be retained, a match of at least six nucleotides was required to both a V gene segment and a J gene segment. Rearrangements were called productive when the CDR3 lacked stop codons and stayed in frame with V and J; all others were non-productive. Following IMGT convention, CDR3 was defined as the stretch from the second conserved V-encoded cysteine up to the conserved J-encoded phenylalanine. The earlier analysis of about 640 of the donors excluded any sequence lacking an unambiguous match to a single V gene segment. In an earlier analysis of 587 of the donors, a V segment was called functional when productive rearrangements were above 56.7%, and segregating when the standard deviation between donors exceeded 5%. To diagnose cytomegalovirus status from the catalog of TCR beta chain sequences, a statistical classification framework was built. In a later analysis, V and J genes were assigned by comparing TCR nucleotide sequences against IMGT/GENE-DB human TR gene sequences. Using the TCRdist pipeline, a later analysis assigned CDR3 sequences along with most-parsimonious VDJ recombination scenarios. In a later analysis, each TCR beta chain was defined by its CDR3 amino acid sequence together with its V-gene family, and reads without a unique V-gene family were excluded. A later analysis removed several hundred highly shared, low-generation-probability nucleotide sequences to deal with suspected cross-contamination and a sequencing artifact. In a later analysis, a clonal expansion index for each public chain was calculated from normalized within-repertoire ranks of inferred template counts. In a later analysis, generation probabilities were computed with a VDJ recombination model fitted to out-of-frame rearrangements, and the resulting probabilities were checked against IGoR. A later analysis scored TCR-TCR, TCR-HLA and TCR-CMV co-occurrence with hypergeometric tests, applying a repertoire-size bias correction to TCR pairs. To estimate false discovery rates, a later analysis permuted the HLA or CMV assignments 20 times. In a later analysis, co-occurring TCRs were grouped with DBSCAN, and TCRdist sequence similarity was added when clustering was performed within HLA-allele-positive subsets. For co-occurrence clustering, repertoires with fewer than 30,000 or more than 120,000 public chains were excluded, along with roughly five repertoires with anomalous nucleotide sharing. The source is immuneACCESS, and TCRdb retained only in-frame sequences with V and J called. Part of the clones is not carried over; for the studies checked, unresolved V genes explain less than half of this, and the remainder is unexplained. That table is the source of V, J and clone size, and D and trimming were worked out from the DNA. Within this sample are hundreds of thousands of clones, with 75% to 80% of them counted one time only. Of the sample, 1.5% to 2% is held by the ten largest clones.

Sequencing input: PBMCs. The rearranged segments are TRBV10-3 and TRBJ1-2; no D gene call is confident. This receptor was obtained from a male donor in good health and CMV-seronegative. The bases read TGTGCCATCAGTGAGTACAAAATCTATGGCTACACCTTC. This gives the protein CAISEYKIYGYTF.